One and the same sample provided the 3 T cell receptor beta chains below, sequenced in a study of blood T cell repertoires in COVID-19. The method was immunoSEQ multiplex PCR; TCRdb's version includes in-frame clones alone and lacks a portion of them. Altogether fewer than 200,000 clones are present, around 84% being singletons, with the ten largest covering around 1%. The specimen was peripheral blood. The receptors here all came from a man aged 35 to 55 with acute or convalescent COVID-19.

The chain joins TRBV5-1 to TRBJ1-1, with 9 bases aligning to TRBD1. Germline trimming cut 3 bases from V and 5 bases from J; bases unmatched to any gene: 8. This CDR3 is 15 amino acids long. CDR1 SGHRS and CDR2 YFSETQ come from the germline V gene. The CDR3 DNA sequence: TGCGCCAGCAGCTCGACAGGGGGAACGTATACTGAAGCTTTCTTT. Amino acids: CASSSTGGTYTEAFF.

V gene TRBV3-1 (or the pseudogene TRBV3-2) combines with J gene TRBJ2-3; D unclear. Trimming shortened V by 10 bases and J by 4 bases, and 12 bases separated the two germline ends. The CDR3 has 12 residues. Germline V lookup: CDR1 LGHDT, CDR2 YNNKEL (reference sequence). The CDR3 DNA reads TGTGCCACACGAGGCGCCCCAGATACGCAGTATTTT. Protein: CATRGAPDTQYF.

This chain joins TRBV7-8 and TRBJ1-5; perhaps TRBD1 as D (6 bases). Germline-derived CDR1 and CDR2 are SGHVS and FQNEAQ. The ends were cut back, 5 bases at V and 6 bases at J, with 17 bases in the middle. The CDR3 consists of 15 residues. Here the CDR3 reads CASSQGGALGQPQHF. DNA for the CDR3: TGTGCCAGCAGCCAAGGGGGGGCTTTGGGTCAGCCCCAGCATTTT. The variable domain in full, completed from reference TRBV7-8 and TRBJ1-5, reads GAGVSQSPRYKVAKRGQDVALRCDPISGHVSLFWYQQALGQGPEFLTYFQNEAQLDKSGLPSDRFFAERPEGSVSTLKIQRTQQEDSAVYLCASSQGGALGQPQHFGDGTRLSIL.